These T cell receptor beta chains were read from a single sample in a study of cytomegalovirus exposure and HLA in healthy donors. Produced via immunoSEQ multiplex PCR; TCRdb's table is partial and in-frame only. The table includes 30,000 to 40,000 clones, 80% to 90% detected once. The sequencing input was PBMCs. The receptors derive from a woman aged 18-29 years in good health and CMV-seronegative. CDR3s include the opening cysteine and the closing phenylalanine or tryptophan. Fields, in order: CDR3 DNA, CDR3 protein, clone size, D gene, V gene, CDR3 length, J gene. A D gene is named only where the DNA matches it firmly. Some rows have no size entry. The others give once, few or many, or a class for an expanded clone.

cdr3_nt: TGTGCCAGCAGTTACCCCCTCGACAATGAGCAGTTCTTC
cdr3_aa: CASSYPLDNEQFF
clone_size: -
d_call: -
v_call: TRBV6-5
cdr3_length: 13
j_call: TRBJ2-1

cdr3_nt: TGTGCCAGCAGTGGACAGGGGGCCACAGATACGCAGTATTTT
cdr3_aa: CASSGQGATDTQYF
clone_size: few
d_call: TRBD1
v_call: TRBV6-4
cdr3_length: 14
j_call: TRBJ2-3

cdr3_nt: TGTGCCAGCAGTTTTCAGGGGGCGGCTGGAAACACCATATATTTT
cdr3_aa: CASSFQGAAGNTIYF
clone_size: -
d_call: TRBD1
v_call: TRBV27
cdr3_length: 15
j_call: TRBJ1-3

cdr3_nt: TGTGCCAGCAGGGGGGGACCCTCCTCGGCCAAAAACATTCAGTACTTC
cdr3_aa: CASRGGPSSAKNIQYF
clone_size: -
d_call: -
v_call: TRBV28
cdr3_length: 16
j_call: TRBJ2-4

cdr3_nt: TGTGCCACCAAATATTTAAACGGGAGGGCGAATGAGCAGTTCTTC
cdr3_aa: CATKYLNGRANEQFF
clone_size: once
d_call: TRBD2
v_call: TRBV5-4
cdr3_length: 15
j_call: TRBJ2-1

cdr3_nt: TGCAGCGTTGAAGGGGGTGGACAGCTCTCTGGGGCCAACGTCCTGACTTTC
cdr3_aa: CSVEGGGQLSGANVLTF
clone_size: once
d_call: -
v_call: TRBV29-1
cdr3_length: 17
j_call: TRBJ2-6

cdr3_nt: TGCGCCAGCCTCCCGGGACAGGGTTCTTGTGCTGCGCATTTT
cdr3_aa: CASLPGQGSCAAHF
clone_size: -
d_call: TRBD1
v_call: TRBV5-1
cdr3_length: 14
j_call: TRBJ2-3

cdr3_nt: TGTGCCAGCAGTGCCCAGGACAGCCACGGGGAAAAACTGTTTTTT
cdr3_aa: CASSAQDSHGEKLFF
clone_size: -
d_call: -
v_call: TRBV2
cdr3_length: 15
j_call: TRBJ1-4

cdr3_nt: TGCGCCAGCAGCCCGAAGGGACAGACTAACAATGAGCAGTTCTTC
cdr3_aa: CASSPKGQTNNEQFF
clone_size: few
d_call: TRBD1
v_call: TRBV4-3
cdr3_length: 15
j_call: TRBJ2-1

cdr3_nt: TGTGCCAGCAGCTTTCAGACAGGGATCCCCTACGAGCAGTACTTC
cdr3_aa: CASSFQTGIPYEQYF
clone_size: few
d_call: TRBD1
v_call: TRBV7-9
cdr3_length: 15
j_call: TRBJ2-7

cdr3_nt: TGTGCCAGCAGTGACCAGGTGGGACAGGGGAATGAGCAGTTCTTC
cdr3_aa: CASSDQVGQGNEQFF
clone_size: -
d_call: TRBD1
v_call: TRBV6-1
cdr3_length: 15
j_call: TRBJ2-1

cdr3_nt: TGTGCCAGCAGCTTAATGGCGGGCCCGAACACCGGGGAGCTGTTTTTT
cdr3_aa: CASSLMAGPNTGELFF
clone_size: -
d_call: -
v_call: TRBV7-3
cdr3_length: 16
j_call: TRBJ2-2

cdr3_nt: TGTGCCAGCAGCTTAGAGGCGGCCTACAATGAGCAGTTCTTC
cdr3_aa: CASSLEAAYNEQFF
clone_size: -
d_call: -
v_call: TRBV7-2
cdr3_length: 14
j_call: TRBJ2-1

cdr3_nt: TGTGCCTGGAGTGTCTCGTCTGGGGCCAACGTCCTGACTTTC
cdr3_aa: CAWSVSSGANVLTF
clone_size: once
d_call: -
v_call: TRBV30
cdr3_length: 14
j_call: TRBJ2-6

cdr3_nt: TGTGCCAGCAGTGACCCAGGAATCTCACCCTATTCACCCCTCCACTTT
cdr3_aa: CASSDPGISPYSPLHF
clone_size: -
d_call: -
v_call: TRBV2
cdr3_length: 16
j_call: TRBJ1-6

cdr3_nt: TGCGCCAGCAGCTTTGGAGCGGGGGCGGAAGAGACCCAGTACTTC
cdr3_aa: CASSFGAGAEETQYF
clone_size: once
d_call: TRBD2
v_call: TRBV5-1
cdr3_length: 15
j_call: TRBJ2-5

cdr3_nt: TGTGCCAGCAGCTTCCCCATGGGACAGGGCTCCAACACTGAAGCTTTCTTT
cdr3_aa: CASSFPMGQGSNTEAFF
clone_size: -
d_call: TRBD1
v_call: TRBV7-2
cdr3_length: 17
j_call: TRBJ1-1

cdr3_nt: TGTGCCAGCAGCCTCAGTGATAACACTGAAGCTTTCTTT
cdr3_aa: CASSLSDNTEAFF
clone_size: -
d_call: -
v_call: TRBV7-9
cdr3_length: 13
j_call: TRBJ1-1

cdr3_nt: TGCAGCGCTTGGACAGGGGGCGGGGTTGGCTACACCTTC
cdr3_aa: CSAWTGGGVGYTF
clone_size: -
d_call: TRBD1
v_call: TRBV29-1
cdr3_length: 13
j_call: TRBJ1-2

cdr3_nt: TGTGCCAGCAGTATTCATCCTACCGGGACAGGGCACTACGAGCAGTACTTC
cdr3_aa: CASSIHPTGTGHYEQYF
clone_size: -
d_call: -
v_call: TRBV21-1
cdr3_length: 17
j_call: TRBJ2-7

cdr3_nt: TGTGCCAGCAGTTTCCAACCCAGCGGGGCGATATACGAGCAGTACTTC
cdr3_aa: CASSFQPSGAIYEQYF
clone_size: -
d_call: TRBD2
v_call: TRBV27
cdr3_length: 16
j_call: TRBJ2-7

cdr3_nt: TGTGCCAGCAGCCCGGGACAGGGAGAGAGCTACCCCTTC
cdr3_aa: CASSPGQGESYPF
clone_size: -
d_call: TRBD1
v_call: TRBV5-6
cdr3_length: 13
j_call: TRBJ1-2

cdr3_nt: TGTGCCAGTCTCAGGGGCGGCACTGAAGCTTTCTTT
cdr3_aa: CASLRGGTEAFF
clone_size: -
d_call: -
v_call: TRBV7-9
cdr3_length: 12
j_call: TRBJ1-1

cdr3_nt: TGCAGCGTGACCCGAGGTAGCGACTACACCTTC
cdr3_aa: CSVTRGSDYTF
clone_size: -
d_call: -
v_call: TRBV29-1
cdr3_length: 11
j_call: TRBJ1-2

cdr3_nt: TGCGCCAGCAGCCAAGTGGCAGGCGGGAACTATGGCTACACCTTC
cdr3_aa: CASSQVAGGNYGYTF
clone_size: few
d_call: -
v_call: TRBV4-1
cdr3_length: 15
j_call: TRBJ1-2

cdr3_nt: TGTGCCAGCAGCCCAAGGGGAGGGTCGGACGAGCAGTACTTC
cdr3_aa: CASSPRGGSDEQYF
clone_size: -
d_call: TRBD2
v_call: TRBV11-3
cdr3_length: 14
j_call: TRBJ2-7

cdr3_nt: TGTGCCAGCAGTTTATTGACTAGCGGGAGGGGTGAGCAGTTCTTC
cdr3_aa: CASSLLTSGRGEQFF
clone_size: -
d_call: TRBD2
v_call: TRBV27
cdr3_length: 15
j_call: TRBJ2-1

cdr3_nt: TGTGCCAGCAGCTCCCCGATGGTGGGAGACACTGAAGCTTTCTTT
cdr3_aa: CASSSPMVGDTEAFF
clone_size: -
d_call: -
v_call: TRBV11-2
cdr3_length: 15
j_call: TRBJ1-1

cdr3_nt: TGTGCCAGCAGCGTCCGCGGGGAGGGGGAAAAACTGTTTTTT
cdr3_aa: CASSVRGEGEKLFF
clone_size: -
d_call: -
v_call: TRBV9
cdr3_length: 14
j_call: TRBJ1-4

cdr3_nt: TGTGCCTGGAGTTCCAGGGCTGGTGGAAACACCATATATTTT
cdr3_aa: CAWSSRAGGNTIYF
clone_size: -
d_call: -
v_call: TRBV30
cdr3_length: 14
j_call: TRBJ1-3

cdr3_nt: TGCGCCAGCAGCTTGGCCGGGGGGGCGAGATCGACTTTCTTT
cdr3_aa: CASSLAGGARSTFF
clone_size: -
d_call: -
v_call: TRBV5-1
cdr3_length: 14
j_call: TRBJ1-1

cdr3_nt: TGTGCCACCAGCAGAGCCCCACTAGCGGGATTGGAGACCCAGTACTTC
cdr3_aa: CATSRAPLAGLETQYF
clone_size: -
d_call: TRBD2
v_call: TRBV15
cdr3_length: 16
j_call: TRBJ2-5

cdr3_nt: TGTGCCAGCATGAGGGACTACGAGCAGTACTTC
cdr3_aa: CASMRDYEQYF
clone_size: -
d_call: -
v_call: TRBV5-6
cdr3_length: 11
j_call: TRBJ2-7

cdr3_nt: TGTGCCAGCAGCTTGTCGGGGGCAGATACGCAGTATTTT
cdr3_aa: CASSLSGADTQYF
clone_size: -
d_call: -
v_call: TRBV5-6
cdr3_length: 13
j_call: TRBJ2-3

cdr3_nt: TGCGCCAGCAGCCAAGAACTAGCGGGGGACACAGATACGCAGTATTTT
cdr3_aa: CASSQELAGDTDTQYF
clone_size: -
d_call: TRBD2
v_call: TRBV4-3
cdr3_length: 16
j_call: TRBJ2-3

cdr3_nt: TGTGCCAGCAGTTTTGGTCATTTAGAGAATTCACCCCTCCACTTT
cdr3_aa: CASSFGHLENSPLHF
clone_size: -
d_call: -
v_call: TRBV6-6
cdr3_length: 15
j_call: TRBJ1-6

cdr3_nt: TGTGCCAGCAGCTTAAACGGGGGGGCAACAGAGACCCAGTACTTC
cdr3_aa: CASSLNGGATETQYF
clone_size: -
d_call: TRBD2
v_call: TRBV7-6
cdr3_length: 15
j_call: TRBJ2-5

cdr3_nt: TGTGCCAGCAGCGGACTAGCGGGAATGGATACGCAGTATTTT
cdr3_aa: CASSGLAGMDTQYF
clone_size: -
d_call: TRBD2
v_call: TRBV6-5
cdr3_length: 14
j_call: TRBJ2-3

cdr3_nt: TGTGCCGCGGGAGTAGAGGGGGAGGATCAGCCCCAGCATTTT
cdr3_aa: CAAGVEGEDQPQHF
clone_size: -
d_call: -
v_call: TRBV6-1
cdr3_length: 14
j_call: TRBJ1-5

cdr3_nt: TGTGCCACCAGCAGACCGACAGGGGCCACTGAAGCTTTCTTT
cdr3_aa: CATSRPTGATEAFF
clone_size: -
d_call: TRBD1
v_call: TRBV15
cdr3_length: 14
j_call: TRBJ1-1

cdr3_nt: TGCGCCAGCAGCCAAGCCGGTGACCGGGGCACCATATATTTT
cdr3_aa: CASSQAGDRGTIYF
clone_size: -
d_call: -
v_call: TRBV4-3
cdr3_length: 14
j_call: TRBJ1-3

cdr3_nt: TGTGCCAGCAGCGCCTTCGGAGATCAGCCCCAGCATTTT
cdr3_aa: CASSAFGDQPQHF
clone_size: -
d_call: -
v_call: TRBV9
cdr3_length: 13
j_call: TRBJ1-5

cdr3_nt: TGTGCCAGCAGCTTAGACGGGGGGGGCACCGGGGAGCTGTTTTTT
cdr3_aa: CASSLDGGGTGELFF
clone_size: once
d_call: TRBD2
v_call: TRBV11-1
cdr3_length: 15
j_call: TRBJ2-2

cdr3_nt: TGTGCCAGCAGCTTCCCGGGACAGGGGATCTCCACAGATACGCAGTATTTT
cdr3_aa: CASSFPGQGISTDTQYF
clone_size: once
d_call: TRBD1
v_call: TRBV9
cdr3_length: 17
j_call: TRBJ2-3

cdr3_nt: TGTGCCAGCAGCGTGGCAGGGGACGAGCAGTACTTC
cdr3_aa: CASSVAGDEQYF
clone_size: once
d_call: -
v_call: TRBV9
cdr3_length: 12
j_call: TRBJ2-7

cdr3_nt: TGTGCCAGCAGCAATACAGGGTCGGGCGGCTACACCTTC
cdr3_aa: CASSNTGSGGYTF
clone_size: -
d_call: -
v_call: TRBV6-5
cdr3_length: 13
j_call: TRBJ1-2

cdr3_nt: TGTGCCTGGAGTGCAGCGACCCAAGAGACCCAGTACTTC
cdr3_aa: CAWSAATQETQYF
clone_size: once
d_call: -
v_call: TRBV30
cdr3_length: 13
j_call: TRBJ2-5

cdr3_nt: TGTGCCAGCAGTTTTGGCTTCTCCACAGATACGCAGTATTTT
cdr3_aa: CASSFGFSTDTQYF
clone_size: -
d_call: -
v_call: TRBV27
cdr3_length: 14
j_call: TRBJ2-3

cdr3_nt: TGTGCCAGCTCAAAATCCGACAAAGCTTTCTTT
cdr3_aa: CASSKSDKAFF
clone_size: few
d_call: -
v_call: TRBV18
cdr3_length: 11
j_call: TRBJ1-1

cdr3_nt: TGTGCCATCAGTGAGGACCTACAGGGGGCGCGATCTAATGAAAAACTGTTTTTT
cdr3_aa: CAISEDLQGARSNEKLFF
clone_size: once
d_call: TRBD1
v_call: TRBV10-3
cdr3_length: 18
j_call: TRBJ1-4

cdr3_nt: TGCGCCAGCAGCCAGACAGGTACCCACAATGAGCAGTTCTTC
cdr3_aa: CASSQTGTHNEQFF
clone_size: -
d_call: -
v_call: TRBV4-3
cdr3_length: 14
j_call: TRBJ2-1

cdr3_nt: TGTGCCAGCAGCGTATCCGGGAGCACGGTCCTTAATTCACCCCTCCACTTT
cdr3_aa: CASSVSGSTVLNSPLHF
clone_size: -
d_call: -
v_call: TRBV9
cdr3_length: 17
j_call: TRBJ1-6

cdr3_nt: TGCGCCAGCAGCTTGGCGCTAGCGGGCCTTGACTACGAGCAGTACTTC
cdr3_aa: CASSLALAGLDYEQYF
clone_size: -
d_call: TRBD2
v_call: TRBV5-1
cdr3_length: 16
j_call: TRBJ2-7

cdr3_nt: TGTGCCAGCAGTTGGGACAGCAGCGATGAGCAGTTCTTC
cdr3_aa: CASSWDSSDEQFF
clone_size: -
d_call: TRBD1
v_call: TRBV28
cdr3_length: 13
j_call: TRBJ2-1

cdr3_nt: TGTGCCAGTAGTATGTTAGCGGACAATGAGCAGTTCTTC
cdr3_aa: CASSMLADNEQFF
clone_size: -
d_call: -
v_call: TRBV19
cdr3_length: 13
j_call: TRBJ2-1

cdr3_nt: TGTGCCAGCAGCCCCGGGGACAGGGGGCGAGGTCCTATAACGTTCAACTATGGCTACACCTTC
cdr3_aa: CASSPGDRGRGPITFNYGYTF
clone_size: -
d_call: TRBD1
v_call: TRBV14
cdr3_length: 21
j_call: TRBJ1-2